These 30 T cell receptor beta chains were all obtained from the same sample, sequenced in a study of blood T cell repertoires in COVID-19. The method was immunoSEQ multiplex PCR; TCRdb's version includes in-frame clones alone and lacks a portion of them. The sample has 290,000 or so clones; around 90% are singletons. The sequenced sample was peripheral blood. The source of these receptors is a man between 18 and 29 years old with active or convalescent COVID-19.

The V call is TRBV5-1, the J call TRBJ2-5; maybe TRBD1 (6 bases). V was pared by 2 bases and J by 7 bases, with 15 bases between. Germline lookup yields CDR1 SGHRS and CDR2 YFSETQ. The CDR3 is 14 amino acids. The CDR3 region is CASSFDRSGGTQYF. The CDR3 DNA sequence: TGCGCCAGCAGCTTTGACAGGTCCGGAGGGACCCAGTACTTC.

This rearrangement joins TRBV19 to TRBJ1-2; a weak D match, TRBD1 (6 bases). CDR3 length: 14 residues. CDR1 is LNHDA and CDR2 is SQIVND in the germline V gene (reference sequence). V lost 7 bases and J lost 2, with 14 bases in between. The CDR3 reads CASTAGAANYGYTF. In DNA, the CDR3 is TGTGCCAGTACGGCAGGGGCCGCGAACTATGGCTACACCTTC.

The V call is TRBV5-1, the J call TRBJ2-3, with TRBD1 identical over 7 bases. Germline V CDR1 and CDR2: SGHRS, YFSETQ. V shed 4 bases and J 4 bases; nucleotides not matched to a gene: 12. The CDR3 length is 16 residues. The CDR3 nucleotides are TGCGCCAGCAGCATAATAACAGGGGAGAAGGCAGATACGCAGTATTTT. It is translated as CASSIITGEKADTQYF.

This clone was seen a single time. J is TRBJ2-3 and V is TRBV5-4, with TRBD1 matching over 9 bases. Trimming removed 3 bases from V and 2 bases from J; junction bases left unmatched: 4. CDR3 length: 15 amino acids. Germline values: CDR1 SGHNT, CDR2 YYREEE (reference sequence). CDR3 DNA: TGTGCCAGCAGCTCCGGGACAGGGTACACAGATACGCAGTATTTT. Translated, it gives CASSSGTGYTDTQYF. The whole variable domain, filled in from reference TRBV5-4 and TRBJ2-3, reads ETGVTQSPTHLIKTRGQQVTLRCSSQSGHNTVSWYQQALGQGPQFIFQYYREEENGRGNFPPRFSGLQFPNYSSELNVNALELDDSALYLCASSSGTGYTDTQYFGPGTRLTVL.

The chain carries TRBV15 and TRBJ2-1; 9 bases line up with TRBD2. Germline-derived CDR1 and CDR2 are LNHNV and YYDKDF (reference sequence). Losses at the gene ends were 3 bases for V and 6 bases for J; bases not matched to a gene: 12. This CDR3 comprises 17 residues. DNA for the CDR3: TGTGCCACCAGCAGCCTATTTCGGGGACTAGCTGGCAATGAGCAGTTCTTC. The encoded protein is CATSSLFRGLAGNEQFF.

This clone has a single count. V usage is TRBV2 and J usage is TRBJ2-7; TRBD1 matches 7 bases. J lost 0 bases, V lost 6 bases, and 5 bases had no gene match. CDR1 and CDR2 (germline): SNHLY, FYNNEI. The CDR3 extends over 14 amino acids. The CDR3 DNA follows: TGTGCCAGCAGAGCAGACAGGGCCTCCTACGAGCAGTACTTC. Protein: CASRADRASYEQYF.

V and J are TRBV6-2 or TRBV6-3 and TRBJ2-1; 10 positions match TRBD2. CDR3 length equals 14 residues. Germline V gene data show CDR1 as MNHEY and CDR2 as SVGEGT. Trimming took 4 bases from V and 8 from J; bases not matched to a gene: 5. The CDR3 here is CASSSAGGPHEQFF. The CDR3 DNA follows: TGTGCCAGCAGTTCAGCGGGGGGGCCCCATGAGCAGTTCTTC.

The CDR3 region is CATSPRTGANYGYTF. The CDR3 DNA reads TGTGCCACCAGCCCGAGGACAGGGGCTAACTATGGCTACACCTTC. The J gene is TRBJ1-2, the V gene TRBV6-2 or TRBV6-3; 9 bases line up with TRBD1. Germline values: CDR1 MNHEY, CDR2 SVGEGT. With 10 bases clipped from V and 0 bases from J, the junction kept 9 bases outside the gene matches. CDR3 size: 15 residues.

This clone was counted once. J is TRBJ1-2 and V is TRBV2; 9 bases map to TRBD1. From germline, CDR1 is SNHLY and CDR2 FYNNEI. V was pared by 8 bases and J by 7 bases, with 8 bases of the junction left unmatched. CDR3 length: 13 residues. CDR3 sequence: CASEGQGRSGYTF. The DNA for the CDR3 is TGTGCCAGCGAGGGACAGGGTAGGAGTGGCTACACCTTC.

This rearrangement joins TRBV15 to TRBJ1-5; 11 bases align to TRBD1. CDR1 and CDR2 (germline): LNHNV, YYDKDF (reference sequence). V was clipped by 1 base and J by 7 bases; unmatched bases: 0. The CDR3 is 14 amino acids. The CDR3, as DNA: TGTGCCACCAGCAGAGGGGACAGGGGGCAGCCCCAGCATTTT. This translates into CATSRGDRGQPQHF.

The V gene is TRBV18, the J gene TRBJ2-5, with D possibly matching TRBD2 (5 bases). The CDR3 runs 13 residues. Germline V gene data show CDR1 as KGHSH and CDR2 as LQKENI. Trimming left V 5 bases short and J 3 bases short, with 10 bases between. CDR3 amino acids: CASSFTREETQYF. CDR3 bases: TGTGCCAGCTCATTTACTAGAGAAGAGACCCAGTACTTC.

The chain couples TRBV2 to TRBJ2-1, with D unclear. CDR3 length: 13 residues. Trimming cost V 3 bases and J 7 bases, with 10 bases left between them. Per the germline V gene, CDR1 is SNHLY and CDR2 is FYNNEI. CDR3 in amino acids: CASSDELLNEQFF. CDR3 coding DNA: TGTGCCAGCAGTGACGAACTACTTAATGAGCAGTTCTTC.

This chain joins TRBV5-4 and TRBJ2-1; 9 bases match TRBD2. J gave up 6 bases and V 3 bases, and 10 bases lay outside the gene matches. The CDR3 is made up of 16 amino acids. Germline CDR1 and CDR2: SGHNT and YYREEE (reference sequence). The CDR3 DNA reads TGTGCCAGCAGCTCCCCCCCTAGCGGGGTCTCCAATGAGCAGTTCTTC. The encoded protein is CASSSPPSGVSNEQFF.

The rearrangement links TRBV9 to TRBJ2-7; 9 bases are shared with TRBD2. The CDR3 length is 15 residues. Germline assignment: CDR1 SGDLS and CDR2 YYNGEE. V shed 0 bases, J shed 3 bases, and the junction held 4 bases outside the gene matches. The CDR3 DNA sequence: TGTGCCAGCAGCGTAGCTGGGACTAGCTTCTACGAGCAGTACTTC. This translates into CASSVAGTSFYEQYF.

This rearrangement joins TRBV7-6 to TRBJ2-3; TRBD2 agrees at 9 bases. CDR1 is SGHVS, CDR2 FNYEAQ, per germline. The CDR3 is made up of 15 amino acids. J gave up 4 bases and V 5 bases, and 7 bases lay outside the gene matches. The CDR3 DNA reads TGTGCCAGCAGCCCACGGGTAGCGGGAGCAGATACGCAGTATTTT. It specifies CASSPRVAGADTQYF. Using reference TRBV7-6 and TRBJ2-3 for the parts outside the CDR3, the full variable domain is GAGVSQSPRYKVTKRGQDVALRCDPISGHVSLYWYRQALGQGPEFLTYFNYEAQQDKSGLPNDRFSAERPEGSISTLTIQRTEQRDSAMYRCASSPRVAGADTQYFGPGTRLTVL.

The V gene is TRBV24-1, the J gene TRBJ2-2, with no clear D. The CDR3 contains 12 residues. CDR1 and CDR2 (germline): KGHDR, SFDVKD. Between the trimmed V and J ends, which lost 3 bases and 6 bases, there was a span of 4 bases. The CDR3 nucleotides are TGTGCCACCAGTGATGCGTCCGGGGAGCTGTTTTTT. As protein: CATSDASGELFF.

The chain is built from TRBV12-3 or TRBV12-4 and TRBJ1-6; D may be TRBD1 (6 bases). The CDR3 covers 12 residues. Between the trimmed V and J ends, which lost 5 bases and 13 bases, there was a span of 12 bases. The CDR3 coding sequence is TGTGCCAGCAGTCAGGACAGTTCGCCCCTCCACTTT. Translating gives CASSQDSSPLHF.

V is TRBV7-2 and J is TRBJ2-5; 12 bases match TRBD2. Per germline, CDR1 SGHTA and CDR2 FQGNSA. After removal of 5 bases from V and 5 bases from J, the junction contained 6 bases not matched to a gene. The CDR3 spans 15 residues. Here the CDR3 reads CASSPLAGGRETQYF. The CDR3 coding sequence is TGTGCCAGCAGCCCCCTAGCGGGGGGGCGGGAGACCCAGTACTTC.

For the CDR3, the DNA is TGTGCCAGCAGTTACTCCCAGTGGGGAGCCGGGGCCAACGTCCTGACTTTC. Its translation is CASSYSQWGAGANVLTF. The chain links TRBV6-2 or TRBV6-3 to TRBJ2-6; tentatively, D is TRBD2 (5 bases). The CDR3 contains 17 residues. Looked up from germline, CDR1 is MNHEY and CDR2 is SVGEGT. Trimming cost V 0 bases and J 4 bases, with 13 bases left between them.

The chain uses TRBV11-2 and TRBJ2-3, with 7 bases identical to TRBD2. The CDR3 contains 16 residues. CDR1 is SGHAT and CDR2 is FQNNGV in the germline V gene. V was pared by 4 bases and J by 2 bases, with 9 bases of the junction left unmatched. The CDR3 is CASSSLREWDTDTQYF. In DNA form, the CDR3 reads TGTGCCAGCAGCTCATTGCGGGAGTGGGACACAGATACGCAGTATTTT.

CDR3 bases: TGTGCCAGCAGGAAGGGGGTTTGGGGCTACACCTTC. This codes for CASRKGVWGYTF. V is TRBV27 and J is TRBJ1-2; a weak D match, TRBD1 (6 bases). This CDR3 region has 12 residues. The V end was cut by 6 bases, the J end by 8 bases, with 13 bases between. Germline CDR1 and CDR2: MNHEY and SMNVEV (reference sequence).

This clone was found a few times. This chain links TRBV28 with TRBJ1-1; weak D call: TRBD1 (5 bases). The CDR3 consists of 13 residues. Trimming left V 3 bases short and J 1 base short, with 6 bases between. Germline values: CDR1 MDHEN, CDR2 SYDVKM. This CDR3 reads CASSFTGNTEAFF. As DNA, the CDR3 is TGTGCCAGCAGTTTCACAGGGAACACTGAAGCTTTCTTT.

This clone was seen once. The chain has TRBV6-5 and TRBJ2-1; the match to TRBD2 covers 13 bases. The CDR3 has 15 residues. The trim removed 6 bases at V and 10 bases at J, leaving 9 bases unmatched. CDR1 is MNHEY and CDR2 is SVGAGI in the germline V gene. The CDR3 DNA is TGTGCCAGCAGCATCCCGGGACTAGCGGGAAGAGAGCAGTTCTTC. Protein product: CASSIPGLAGREQFF.

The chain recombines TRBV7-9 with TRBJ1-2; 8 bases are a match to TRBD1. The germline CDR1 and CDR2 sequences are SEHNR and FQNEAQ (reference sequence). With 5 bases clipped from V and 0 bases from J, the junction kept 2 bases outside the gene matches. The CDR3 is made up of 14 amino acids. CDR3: CASSRQGTNYGYTF. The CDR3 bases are TGTGCCAGCAGCCGACAGGGGACTAACTATGGCTACACCTTC.

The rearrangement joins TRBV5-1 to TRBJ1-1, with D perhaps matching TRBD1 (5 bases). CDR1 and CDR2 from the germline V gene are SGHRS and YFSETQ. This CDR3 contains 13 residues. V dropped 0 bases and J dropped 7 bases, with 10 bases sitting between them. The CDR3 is CASSLGRGLEAFF. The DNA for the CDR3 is TGCGCCAGCAGCTTGGGTAGGGGACTTGAAGCTTTCTTT.

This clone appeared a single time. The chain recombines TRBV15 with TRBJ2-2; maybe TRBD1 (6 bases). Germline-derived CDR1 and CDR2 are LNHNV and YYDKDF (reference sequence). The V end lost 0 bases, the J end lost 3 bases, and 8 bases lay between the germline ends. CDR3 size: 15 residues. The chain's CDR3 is CATSREQGDTGELFF. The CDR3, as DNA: TGTGCCACCAGCAGAGAACAGGGTGACACCGGGGAGCTGTTTTTT.

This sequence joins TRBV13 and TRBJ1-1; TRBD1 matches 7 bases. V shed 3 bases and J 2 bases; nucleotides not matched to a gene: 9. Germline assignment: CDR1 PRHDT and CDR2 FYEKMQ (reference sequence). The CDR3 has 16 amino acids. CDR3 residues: CASSLGPDRINTEAFF. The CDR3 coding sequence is TGTGCCAGCAGCTTGGGGCCGGACAGGATTAACACTGAAGCTTTCTTT. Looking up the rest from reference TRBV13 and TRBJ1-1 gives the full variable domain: AAGVIQSPRHLIKEKRETATLKCYPIPRHDTVYWYQQGPGQDPQFLISFYEKMQSDKGSIPDRFSAQQFSDYHSELNMSSLELGDSALYFCASSLGPDRINTEAFFGQGTRLTVV.

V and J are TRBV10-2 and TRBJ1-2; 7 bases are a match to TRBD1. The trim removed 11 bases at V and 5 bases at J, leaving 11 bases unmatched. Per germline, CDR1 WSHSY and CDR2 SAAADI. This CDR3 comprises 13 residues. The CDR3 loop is CAVRGGNYYGYTF. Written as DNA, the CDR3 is TGCGCCGTCCGAGGGGGCAACTATTATGGCTACACCTTC.

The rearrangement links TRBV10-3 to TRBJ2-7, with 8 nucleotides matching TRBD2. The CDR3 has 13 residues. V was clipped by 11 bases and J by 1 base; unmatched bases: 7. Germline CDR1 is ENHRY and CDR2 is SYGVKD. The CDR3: CASSTSGSYEQYF. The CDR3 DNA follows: TGTGCCTCTAGTACTAGCGGTTCCTACGAGCAGTACTTC.

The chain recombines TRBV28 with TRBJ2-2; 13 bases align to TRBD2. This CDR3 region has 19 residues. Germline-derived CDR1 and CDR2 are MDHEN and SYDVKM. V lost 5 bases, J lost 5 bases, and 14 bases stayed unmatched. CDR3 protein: CASSPRSLAGGPRTGELFF. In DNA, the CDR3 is TGTGCCAGCAGTCCCAGGTCACTAGCGGGAGGGCCTCGGACCGGGGAGCTGTTTTTT.